Listed below are T cell receptor beta chains from one sample, sequenced in a study of CD8 T cells in Susac syndrome. TCRdb called the immunoSEQ multiplex PCR reads again in MiXCR, with one record for every CDR3 protein. The table lists some 99,000 distinct CDR3 sequences, roughly 97% of them singletons. The sequenced sample consisted of CD4+ T cells from PBMCs. Receptors were obtained from a human donor in good health. The CDR3 runs from the conserved cysteine through the conserved F or W. A D gene is named only where the DNA matches it firmly. The size field is filled for only some rows; it gives once, few, many or a size class.

d_call	v_call	j_call	clone_size	cdr3_aa	cdr3_nt
.	TRBV12-3/TRBV12-4	TRBJ2-7	.	CASSLARADYAYEQYF	TGTGCCAGCAGTTTAGCGCGGGCGGACTACGCCTACGAGCAGTACTTC
.	TRBV11-2	TRBJ2-6	.	CASSPSGSSGANVLTF	TGTGCCAGCAGCCCCTCTGGCTCCTCTGGGGCCAACGTCCTGACTTTC
TRBD2	TRBV7-9	TRBJ2-5	once	CASSLSGGANLRETQYF	TGTGCCAGCAGCTTGAGCGGGGGGGCGAACTTAAGAGAGACCCAGTACTTC
TRBD2	TRBV6-5	TRBJ2-7	.	CASSYGITSGGSPPYEQYF	TGTGCCAGCAGTTACGGAATAACTAGCGGGGGCTCCCCCCCCTACGAGCAGTACTTC
.	TRBV7-9	TRBJ1-4	once	CASSLGSGANEKLFF	TGTGCCAGCAGCTTAGGCAGCGGAGCTAATGAAAAACTGTTTTTT
TRBD1	TRBV7-9	TRBJ2-7	.	CASSLAGDRGREQYF	TGTGCCAGCAGCTTAGCCGGAGACAGGGGGCGCGAGCAGTACTTC
TRBD1	TRBV28	TRBJ2-7	.	CASSSPGQGTGEQYF	TGTGCCAGCAGTTCACCGGGACAGGGGACGGGCGAGCAGTACTTC
.	TRBV7-3	TRBJ2-6	once	CASSLMGGTGANVLTF	TGTGCCAGCAGCTTAATGGGCGGGACTGGGGCCAACGTCCTGACTTTC
TRBD1	TRBV2	TRBJ1-2	once	CAIRRDRGQIYGYTF	TGTGCCATCCGCCGGGACAGGGGGCAGATCTATGGCTACACCTTC
.	TRBV29-1	TRBJ2-5	.	CSVGQPRGETQYF	TGCAGCGTTGGTCAGCCCCGGGGAGAGACCCAGTACTTC
.	TRBV6-5	TRBJ1-2	once	CASTYNTAYGYTF	TGTGCCAGCACCTACAACACGGCCTATGGCTACACCTTC
TRBD1	TRBV29-1	TRBJ2-3	.	CSGADRVQYF	TGCAGCGGGGCGGACAGGGTGCAGTATTTT
.	TRBV18	TRBJ2-4	few	CASSPGGNIQYF	TGTGCCAGCTCACCCGGCGGAAACATTCAGTACTTC
TRBD2	TRBV20-1	TRBJ2-7	.	CSARDHPSGPGEQYF	TGCAGTGCTAGAGATCACCCTAGCGGTCCCGGGGAGCAGTACTTC
.	TRBV20-1	TRBJ2-1	.	CSARHRERNEQFF	TGCAGTGCTAGACACAGGGAGAGGAATGAGCAGTTCTTC
.	TRBV5-1	TRBJ1-6	.	CASRPTERGNSPLHF	TGCGCCAGCAGACCGACGGAGAGGGGTAATTCACCCCTCCACTTT
.	TRBV29-1	TRBJ2-7	.	CSVETHDEQYF	TGCAGCGTTGAAACACACGACGAGCAGTACTTC
TRBD2	TRBV5-1	TRBJ2-7	once	CASSLFSGGEQYF	TGCGCCAGCAGCTTGTTTTCGGGGGGCGAGCAGTACTTC
TRBD1	TRBV3-1	TRBJ2-7	once	CASSTGQGRGRYEQYF	TGTGCCAGCAGCACCGGACAGGGACGTGGGCGGTACGAGCAGTACTTC
.	TRBV15	TRBJ2-1	.	CATSRDGRRDGNEQFF	TGTGCCACCAGCAGAGATGGCCGGCGGGACGGCAATGAGCAGTTCTTC
.	TRBV14	TRBJ2-5	.	CASGETQYF	TGTGCCTCAGGGGAGACCCAGTACTTC
TRBD2	TRBV7-9	TRBJ2-7	few	CASRLAGSSYEQYF	TGTGCCAGCCGACTAGCGGGGAGCTCCTACGAGCAGTACTTC
.	TRBV6-5	TRBJ2-7	.	CASSYASTGPYEQYF	TGTGCCAGCAGTTACGCCTCCACAGGGCCCTACGAGCAGTACTTC
.	TRBV5-6	TRBJ2-2	.	CASSFRSRGTGELFF	TGTGCCAGCAGCTTTCGTAGTAGGGGCACCGGGGAGCTGTTTTTT
.	TRBV29-1	TRBJ2-3	.	CSVVVDPTDTQYF	TGCAGCGTTGTGGTAGATCCCACAGATACGCAGTATTTT
TRBD1	TRBV20-1	TRBJ2-1	.	CSASYTGTGTYNEQFF	TGCAGTGCTTCTTACACCGGGACAGGGACCTACAATGAGCAGTTCTTC
TRBD2	TRBV27	TRBJ2-5	once	CASSLKWSRTSGKVQYF	TGTGCCAGCAGTTTAAAGTGGTCGAGGACTAGCGGGAAAGTGCAATACTTC
.	TRBV9	TRBJ2-5	.	CASHYRGRGGETQYF	TGTGCCAGCCACTATCGGGGCAGGGGAGGCGAGACCCAGTACTTC
.	TRBV15	TRBJ2-5	.	CATSRDYGEETQYF	TGTGCCACCAGCAGAGATTACGGGGAAGAGACCCAGTACTTC
TRBD1	TRBV23-1	TRBJ2-1	.	CASSQPGRDRDNNEQFF	TGCGCCAGCAGTCAACCCGGTAGGGACAGGGACAACAATGAGCAGTTCTTC
.	TRBV28	TRBJ2-5	.	CASSPIPRGGVETQYF	TGTGCCAGCAGCCCTATCCCTCGGGGTGGAGTAGAGACCCAGTACTTC
TRBD2	TRBV20-1	TRBJ2-4	.	CSARRLASDIQYF	TGCAGTGCTAGGCGACTAGCCAGTGACATTCAGTACTTC
.	TRBV6-6	TRBJ1-5	.	CATLPHLSNQPQHF	TGTGCCACCCTCCCCCACCTTAGCAATCAGCCCCAGCATTTT
.	TRBV29-1	TRBJ2-7	.	CSVPGASYEQYF	TGCAGCGTTCCGGGGGCCTCCTACGAGCAGTACTTC
.	TRBV7-7	TRBJ2-1	.	CASSAGTRPDRQFF	TGTGCTAGCAGTGCCGGGACCAGACCGGATAGGCAGTTCTTC
.	TRBV5-1	TRBJ2-7	.	CASSLGQLGSYEQYF	TGCGCCAGCAGCTTGGGGCAACTAGGCTCCTACGAGCAGTACTTC
TRBD1	TRBV5-4	TRBJ2-7	.	CASTRGGTGGSEQYF	TGTGCCAGCACCCGAGGGGGGACAGGGGGCTCCGAGCAGTACTTC
.	TRBV2	TRBJ1-1	.	CASSVRGREGTEAFF	TGTGCCAGCAGTGTGCGTGGCAGGGAAGGCACTGAAGCTTTCTTT
.	TRBV3-1	TRBJ1-2	.	CASSQESLDGYTF	TGTGCCAGCAGCCAAGAGTCTCTAGATGGCTACACCTTC
.	TRBV6-5	TRBJ1-2	once	CASSYGGTQTYGYTF	TGTGCCAGCAGTTATGGTGGGACCCAGACATATGGCTACACCTTC
TRBD1	TRBV27	TRBJ1-2	.	CASRSTGTNYGYTF	TGTGCCAGCAGGTCGACAGGGACGAACTATGGCTACACCTTC
.	TRBV3-1	TRBJ2-7	.	CASSQEQAGQYF	TGTGCCAGCAGCCAAGAACAGGCAGGGCAGTACTTC
.	TRBV29-1	TRBJ2-4	.	CSGGEPKNIQYF	TGCAGCGGAGGGGAACCCAAAAACATTCAGTACTTC
TRBD1	TRBV29-1	TRBJ1-2	.	CSVGTGGRVGYTF	TGCAGCGTTGGGACAGGGGGCAGGGTTGGCTACACCTTC
.	TRBV2	TRBJ2-2	.	CASRQNTGELFF	TGTGCCAGCAGGCAGAACACCGGGGAGCTGTTTTTT
TRBD1	TRBV18	TRBJ1-5	.	CASSPDRGDYNQPQHF	TGTGCCAGCTCACCAGACAGGGGAGATTATAATCAGCCCCAGCATTTT
.	TRBV30	TRBJ1-5	once	CAWSPGRGNQPQHF	TGTGCCTGGAGTCCGGGGCGCGGCAATCAGCCCCAGCATTTT
.	TRBV27	TRBJ2-7	.	CASSSRVSYEQYF	TGTGCCAGCAGTTCCAGGGTCTCCTACGAGCAGTACTTC
.	TRBV19	TRBJ2-5	.	CASSIDDKGNQETQYF	TGTGCCAGTAGTATAGATGACAAGGGTAACCAAGAGACCCAGTACTTC
.	TRBV12-3/TRBV12-4	TRBJ2-4	.	CASRDVNSDIQYF	TGTGCCAGCCGGGACGTCAACTCTGACATTCAGTACTTC
.	TRBV30	TRBJ1-2	.	CAWNTGKRGYGYTF	TGTGCCTGGAATACAGGGAAGAGGGGCTATGGCTACACCTTC
.	TRBV5-1	TRBJ2-7	once	CASSLATGPGEQYF	TGCGCCAGCAGCTTGGCTACAGGGCCGGGCGAGCAGTACTTC
TRBD2	TRBV7-2	TRBJ2-3	.	CASSLALAGGTDTQYF	TGTGCCAGCAGCTTAGCCCTAGCGGGGGGCACAGATACGCAGTATTTT
TRBD1	TRBV12-3/TRBV12-4	TRBJ2-2	once	CATRTGNTGELFF	TGTGCCACCCGGACAGGAAACACCGGGGAGCTGTTTTTT
TRBD1	TRBV2	TRBJ2-4	.	CASKIDRVGNIQYF	TGTGCCAGCAAAATCGACAGGGTTGGCAACATTCAGTACTTC
TRBD1	TRBV12-3/TRBV12-4	TRBJ2-2	.	CASSLQGADGELFF	TGTGCCAGCAGTTTACAGGGGGCTGACGGGGAGCTGTTTTTT
.	TRBV9	TRBJ1-1	.	CASSVGGTQGEAFF	TGTGCCAGCAGCGTAGGAGGCACACAGGGAGAAGCTTTCTTT